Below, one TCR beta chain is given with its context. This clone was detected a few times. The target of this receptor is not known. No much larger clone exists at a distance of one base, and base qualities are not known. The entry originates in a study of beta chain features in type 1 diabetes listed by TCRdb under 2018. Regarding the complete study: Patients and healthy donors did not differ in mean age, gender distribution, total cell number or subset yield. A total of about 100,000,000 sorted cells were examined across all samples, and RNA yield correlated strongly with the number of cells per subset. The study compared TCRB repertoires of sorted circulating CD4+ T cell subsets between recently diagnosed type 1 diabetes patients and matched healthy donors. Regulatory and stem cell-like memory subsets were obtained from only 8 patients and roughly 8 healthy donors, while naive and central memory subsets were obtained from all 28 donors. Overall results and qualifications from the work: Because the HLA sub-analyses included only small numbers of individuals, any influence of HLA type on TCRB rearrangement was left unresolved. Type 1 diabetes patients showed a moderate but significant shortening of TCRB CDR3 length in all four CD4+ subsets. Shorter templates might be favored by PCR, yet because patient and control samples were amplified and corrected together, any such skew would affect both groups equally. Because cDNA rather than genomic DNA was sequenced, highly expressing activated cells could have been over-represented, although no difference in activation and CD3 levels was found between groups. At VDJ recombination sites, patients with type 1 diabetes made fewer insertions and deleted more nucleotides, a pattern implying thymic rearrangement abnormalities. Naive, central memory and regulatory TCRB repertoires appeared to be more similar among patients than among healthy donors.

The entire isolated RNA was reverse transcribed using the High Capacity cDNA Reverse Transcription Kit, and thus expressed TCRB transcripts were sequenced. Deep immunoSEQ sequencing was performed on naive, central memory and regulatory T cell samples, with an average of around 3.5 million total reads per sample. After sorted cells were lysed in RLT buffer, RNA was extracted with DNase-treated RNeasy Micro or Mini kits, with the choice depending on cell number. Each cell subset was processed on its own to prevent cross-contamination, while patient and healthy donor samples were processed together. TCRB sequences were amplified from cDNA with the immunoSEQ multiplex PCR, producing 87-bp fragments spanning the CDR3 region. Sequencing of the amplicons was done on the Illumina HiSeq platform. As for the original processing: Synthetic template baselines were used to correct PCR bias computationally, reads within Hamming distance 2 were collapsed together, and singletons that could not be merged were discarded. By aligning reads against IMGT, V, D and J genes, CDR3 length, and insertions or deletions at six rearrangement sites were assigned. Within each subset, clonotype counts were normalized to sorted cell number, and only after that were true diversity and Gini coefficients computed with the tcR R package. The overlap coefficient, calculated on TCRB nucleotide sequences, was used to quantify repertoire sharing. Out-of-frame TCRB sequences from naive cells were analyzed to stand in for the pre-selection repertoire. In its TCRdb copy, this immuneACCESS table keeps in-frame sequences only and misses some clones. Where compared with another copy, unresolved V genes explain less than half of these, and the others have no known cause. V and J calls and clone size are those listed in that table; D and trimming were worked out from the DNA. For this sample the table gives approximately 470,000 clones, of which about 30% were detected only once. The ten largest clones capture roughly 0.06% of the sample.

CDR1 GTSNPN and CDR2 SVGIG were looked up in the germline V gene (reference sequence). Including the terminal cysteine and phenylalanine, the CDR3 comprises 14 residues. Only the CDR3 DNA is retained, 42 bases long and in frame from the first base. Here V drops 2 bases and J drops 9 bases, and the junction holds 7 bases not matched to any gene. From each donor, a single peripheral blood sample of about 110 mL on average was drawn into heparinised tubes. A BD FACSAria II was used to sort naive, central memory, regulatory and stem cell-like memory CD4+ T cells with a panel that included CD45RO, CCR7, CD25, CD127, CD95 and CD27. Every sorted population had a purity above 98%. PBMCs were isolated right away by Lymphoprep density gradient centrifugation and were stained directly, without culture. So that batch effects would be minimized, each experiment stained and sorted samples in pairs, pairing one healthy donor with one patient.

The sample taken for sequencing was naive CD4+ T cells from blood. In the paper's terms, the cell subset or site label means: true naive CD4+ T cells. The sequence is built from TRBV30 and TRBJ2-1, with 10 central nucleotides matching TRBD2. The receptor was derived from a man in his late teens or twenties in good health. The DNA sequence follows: TGTGCCTGGAGTCCGGGACTAGCGATGGGTGAGCAGTTCTTC. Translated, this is CAWSPGLAMGEQFF.